The following is a T cell receptor (beta chain) sequence with its context. Germline V gene data show CDR1 as SGHVS and CDR2 as FQNEAQ. There are 12 residues in the CDR3. Trimming pared 1 base from V and 10 bases from J, leaving 10 bases between. This specimen belongs to a study of blood T cell repertoires in COVID-19. About the study: Acute and convalescent COVID-19 samples came from the United States, Italy and Spain. From T cells, B-cell-depleted T cells, or PBMCs came the material, which was cDNA or gDNA.

In the original workflow: Amplification with reference gene primers provided the estimates of nucleated cell counts. Profiling relied on immunoSEQ multiplex PCR, and the TCRdb table lists in-frame clones only, not all of them. V and J calls and clone size are given by that table; D and trimming were obtained from the DNA. Of about 410,000 clones in the sample, roughly 88% were seen once. The rearrangement links TRBV7-8 to TRBJ1-1, with D possibly matching TRBD1 (5 bases). The source material was peripheral blood. The clonotype was recovered from a woman between 25 and 40 years old with active or convalescent COVID-19. CDR3 DNA sequence: TGTGCCAGCAGCTTAGAGGGAGGGGTAGCTTTCTTT. This codes for CASSLEGGVAFF. Filled out from reference TRBV7-8 and TRBJ1-1, the complete variable domain reads GAGVSQSPRYKVAKRGQDVALRCDPISGHVSLFWYQQALGQGPEFLTYFQNEAQLDKSGLPSDRFFAERPEGSVSTLKIQRTQQEDSAVYLCASSLEGGVAFFGQGTRLTVV.